The text below deals with one T cell receptor (beta chain). This specimen belongs to a study of T cells in tumors after PD-1 blockade. Produced via immunoSEQ multiplex PCR; TCRdb's table is partial and in-frame only. Counted here are about 25,000 clones, about 82% occurring once; the ten biggest clones make up approximately 12%. The TCR originated in a human donor with basal cell carcinoma. The source material was PBMCs, sampled after anti-PD-1 treatment.

CDR3 residues: CASSQRSTTTDTQYF. The CDR3 DNA follows: TGCGCCAGCAGCCAAAGGTCAACCACCACAGATACGCAGTATTTT. The chain uses TRBV5-1 and TRBJ2-3; D gene unclear. The CDR3 contains 15 residues. The germline gives CDR1 SGHRS, CDR2 YFSETQ. V lost 4 bases and J 2 bases, leaving 14 bases between the germline ends.